This is a list of T cell receptor beta chains from one sample in a study of T cells in Graves' hyperthyroidism and ophthalmopathy. TCRdb re-called the multiplex PCR reads through MiXCR, storing one row per CDR3 protein. Altogether a few hundred thousand distinct CDR3 sequences are present, approximately 44% being singletons, with the ten largest covering roughly 20%. Sample: peripheral blood or thyroid tissue (not recorded which). All receptors derive from an adult woman with Graves' disease, either hyperthyroidism or ophthalmopathy (not recorded which). Both conserved end residues are part of each CDR3. A D gene is named only where the DNA matches it firmly. Expanded clones are given a class, and other clones once, few, many or no size at all.

v_gene: TRBV6-5
abundance: .
j_gene: TRBJ1-4
d_gene: TRBD1
CDR3aa: CASIGQGGEKLFF
CDR3nt: TGTGCCAGCATCGGACAGGGGGGGGAAAAACTGTTTTTT

v_gene: TRBV4-1
abundance: few
j_gene: TRBJ1-5
d_gene: .
CDR3aa: CASSQGLRGAYQPQHF
CDR3nt: TGCGCCAGCAGCCAAGGGTTACGGGGGGCTTATCAGCCCCAGCATTTT

v_gene: TRBV7-8
abundance: once
j_gene: TRBJ2-5
d_gene: .
CDR3aa: CASSFWGQPQYF
CDR3nt: TGTGCCAGCAGCTTTTGGGGCCAGCCCCAGTACTTC

v_gene: TRBV12-3/TRBV12-4
abundance: many
j_gene: TRBJ1-2
d_gene: TRBD1
CDR3aa: CASRVAQGLINYGYTF
CDR3nt: TGTGCCAGCAGGGTAGCACAGGGGCTAATTAACTATGGCTACACCTTC

v_gene: TRBV18
abundance: .
j_gene: TRBJ1-1
d_gene: TRBD1
CDR3aa: CASSPTGTGVDTEAFF
CDR3nt: TGTGCCAGCTCACCAACCGGGACAGGGGTAGACACTGAAGCTTTCTTT

v_gene: TRBV12-3/TRBV12-4
abundance: many
j_gene: TRBJ2-5
d_gene: .
CDR3aa: CASSLVQTFQETQYF
CDR3nt: TGTGCCAGCAGTTTAGTACAAACGTTCCAAGAGACCCAGTACTTC

v_gene: TRBV29-1
abundance: .
j_gene: TRBJ1-1
d_gene: .
CDR3aa: CSGDNSGSENTEAFF
CDR3nt: TGCAGCGGTGACAACTCCGGCTCCGAGAACACTGAAGCTTTCTTT

v_gene: TRBV7-3
abundance: .
j_gene: TRBJ2-3
d_gene: .
CDR3aa: CASSLSGTSTDTQYF
CDR3nt: TGTGCCAGCAGCTTAAGCGGGACTAGCACAGATACGCAGTATTTT

v_gene: TRBV25-1
abundance: .
j_gene: TRBJ1-4
d_gene: .
CDR3aa: CASSLLAGNEKLFF
CDR3nt: TGTGCCAGCAGTTTGTTGGCCGGCAATGAAAAACTGTTTTTT

v_gene: TRBV10-3
abundance: few
j_gene: TRBJ1-1
d_gene: .
CDR3aa: CAISELVTGVLGAFF
CDR3nt: TGTGCCATCAGTGAACTTGTTACCGGGGTTCTCGGAGCTTTCTTT

v_gene: TRBV7-9
abundance: .
j_gene: TRBJ1-2
d_gene: TRBD1
CDR3aa: CASSLAKTGIGYGYTF
CDR3nt: TGTGCCAGCAGCTTAGCCAAGACAGGGATCGGCTATGGCTACACCTTC

v_gene: TRBV15
abundance: many
j_gene: TRBJ1-3
d_gene: .
CDR3aa: CATSRDPVGHGNTIYF
CDR3nt: TGTGCCACCAGCAGAGATCCGGTAGGACATGGAAACACCATATATTTT

v_gene: TRBV20-1
abundance: .
j_gene: TRBJ1-3
d_gene: .
CDR3aa: CSARPLGRNTIYF
CDR3nt: TGCAGTGCTAGGCCTTTAGGGAGGAACACCATATATTTT

v_gene: TRBV4-1
abundance: few
j_gene: TRBJ2-7
d_gene: .
CDR3aa: CASSTRESYEQYF
CDR3nt: TGCGCCAGCAGCACCCGGGAGAGCTACGAGCAGTACTTC

v_gene: TRBV7-9
abundance: .
j_gene: TRBJ1-6
d_gene: .
CDR3aa: CASSLGARRGIFSPLHF
CDR3nt: TGTGCCAGCAGCCTCGGTGCTAGACGGGGGATATTCTCACCCCTCCACTTT

v_gene: TRBV20-1
abundance: few
j_gene: TRBJ1-1
d_gene: TRBD1
CDR3aa: CSAATTGGGTEAFF
CDR3nt: TGCAGTGCCGCCACTACAGGGGGCGGCACTGAAGCTTTCTTT

v_gene: TRBV18
abundance: .
j_gene: TRBJ2-7
d_gene: .
CDR3aa: CASSHEQYF
CDR3nt: TGTGCCAGCTCACACGAGCAGTACTTC

v_gene: TRBV7-6
abundance: many
j_gene: TRBJ2-7
d_gene: .
CDR3aa: CASSSTNYEQYF
CDR3nt: TGTGCCAGCAGCTCAACAAATTACGAGCAGTACTTC

v_gene: TRBV2
abundance: .
j_gene: TRBJ1-1
d_gene: .
CDR3aa: CASSTEGGMAEAFF
CDR3nt: TGTGCCAGCAGTACGGAGGGGGGTATGGCTGAAGCTTTCTTT

v_gene: TRBV7-8
abundance: .
j_gene: TRBJ2-6
d_gene: TRBD2
CDR3aa: CASSLRLAGGSGANVLTF
CDR3nt: TGTGCCAGCAGCCTTAGACTAGCGGGAGGATCAGGGGCCAACGTCCTGACTTTC

v_gene: TRBV7-9
abundance: .
j_gene: TRBJ1-6
d_gene: .
CDR3aa: CASSLGDPLRALHF
CDR3nt: TGTGCCAGCAGCTTAGGTGACCCTCTTCGGGCCCTCCACTTT

v_gene: TRBV6-1
abundance: many
j_gene: TRBJ2-7
d_gene: .
CDR3aa: CASSESGGWEQYF
CDR3nt: TGTGCCAGCAGTGAATCGGGGGGCTGGGAGCAGTACTTC

v_gene: TRBV29-1
abundance: few
j_gene: TRBJ2-6
d_gene: .
CDR3aa: CSVEVGAPRSGANVLTF
CDR3nt: TGCAGCGTTGAAGTGGGGGCCCCGCGCTCTGGGGCCAACGTCCTGACTTTC

v_gene: TRBV2
abundance: .
j_gene: TRBJ1-2
d_gene: .
CDR3aa: CAIRGGYTF
CDR3nt: TGTGCTATACGGGGGGGCTACACCTTC

v_gene: TRBV24-1
abundance: many
j_gene: TRBJ2-7
d_gene: .
CDR3aa: CATSGGDRLHEQYF
CDR3nt: TGTGCCACCAGTGGAGGAGACAGGCTCCACGAGCAGTACTTC

v_gene: TRBV20-1
abundance: many
j_gene: TRBJ1-5
d_gene: .
CDR3aa: CSAMTVNSNQPQHF
CDR3nt: TGCAGTGCAATGACAGTAAATAGCAATCAGCCCCAGCATTTT

v_gene: TRBV25-1
abundance: .
j_gene: TRBJ1-4
d_gene: TRBD1
CDR3aa: CASSSYILRTGGDLATNEKLFF
CDR3nt: TGTGCCAGCAGTTCCTATATTCTCCGGACAGGGGGCGACTTAGCAACTAATGAAAAACTGTTTTTT

v_gene: TRBV6-1
abundance: many
j_gene: TRBJ2-5
d_gene: TRBD1
CDR3aa: CASSTRGLRTETQYF
CDR3nt: TGTGCCAGCAGTACTAGGGGGCTGAGGACGGAGACCCAGTACTTC

v_gene: TRBV11-2
abundance: .
j_gene: TRBJ2-7
d_gene: .
CDR3aa: CASSLRPEKLKQYF
CDR3nt: TGTGCCAGCAGCTTACGTCCAGAAAAGCTCAAGCAGTACTTC

v_gene: TRBV29-1
abundance: once
j_gene: TRBJ1-2
d_gene: .
CDR3aa: CSPPGSNYGYTF
CDR3nt: TGCAGCCCGCCGGGTTCTAACTATGGCTACACCTTC

v_gene: TRBV7-3
abundance: .
j_gene: TRBJ2-1
d_gene: .
CDR3aa: CASSQLGSVNNEQFF
CDR3nt: TGTGCCAGCAGCCAGCTGGGAAGCGTAAACAATGAGCAGTTCTTC

v_gene: TRBV10-2
abundance: .
j_gene: TRBJ1-1
d_gene: .
CDR3aa: CASSEQGLAGTEAFF
CDR3nt: TGCGCCAGCAGTGAGCAGGGACTAGCGGGAACTGAAGCTTTCTTT

v_gene: TRBV12-3/TRBV12-4
abundance: many
j_gene: TRBJ1-1
d_gene: .
CDR3aa: CASSFTGQGSENAFF
CDR3nt: TGTGCCAGCAGTTTTACGGGACAAGGGTCGGAGAATGCTTTCTTT

v_gene: TRBV29-1
abundance: .
j_gene: TRBJ1-2
d_gene: .
CDR3aa: CSLSQGNYGYTF
CDR3nt: TGCAGCTTGTCTCAGGGTAACTATGGCTACACCTTC

v_gene: TRBV15
abundance: many
j_gene: TRBJ1-1
d_gene: .
CDR3aa: CATSTEPGTEAFF
CDR3nt: TGTGCCACCAGCACAGAGCCCGGGACTGAAGCTTTCTTT

v_gene: TRBV7-2
abundance: many
j_gene: TRBJ2-7
d_gene: TRBD1
CDR3aa: CASSRQGMGEQYF
CDR3nt: TGTGCCAGCAGCCGACAGGGGATGGGCGAGCAGTACTTC

v_gene: TRBV25-1
abundance: few
j_gene: TRBJ2-1
d_gene: TRBD2
CDR3aa: CAIRAGLRNEQFF
CDR3nt: TGTGCCATCCGAGCGGGGCTACGCAATGAGCAGTTCTTC

v_gene: TRBV7-2
abundance: many
j_gene: TRBJ1-1
d_gene: .
CDR3aa: CASSFRSAGRTEAFF
CDR3nt: TGTGCCAGCAGCTTCAGGTCAGCGGGGAGGACTGAAGCTTTCTTT

v_gene: TRBV7-2
abundance: .
j_gene: TRBJ1-1
d_gene: .
CDR3aa: CASSAYRAAFF
CDR3nt: TGTGCCAGCAGCGCTTACAGGGCGGCTTTCTTT

v_gene: TRBV7-4
abundance: .
j_gene: TRBJ2-7
d_gene: .
CDR3aa: CASSGMSYEQYF
CDR3nt: TGTGCCAGCAGCGGAATGTCCTACGAGCAGTACTTC

v_gene: TRBV7-9
abundance: few
j_gene: TRBJ2-2
d_gene: .
CDR3aa: CASSQDQSHTGELFF
CDR3nt: TGTGCCAGCAGCCAAGATCAGAGCCACACCGGGGAGCTGTTTTTT

v_gene: TRBV29-1
abundance: .
j_gene: TRBJ2-2
d_gene: .
CDR3aa: CSVLVGNRGTGELFF
CDR3nt: TGCAGCGTATTAGTCGGGAACAGAGGCACCGGGGAGCTGTTTTTT

v_gene: TRBV7-6
abundance: few
j_gene: TRBJ1-1
d_gene: TRBD1
CDR3aa: CASSVEGTGEAFF
CDR3nt: TGTGCCAGCAGCGTAGAGGGGACAGGTGAAGCTTTCTTT

v_gene: TRBV24-1
abundance: many
j_gene: TRBJ1-5
d_gene: TRBD1
CDR3aa: CATSDRPQGVSNQPQHF
CDR3nt: TGTGCCACCAGTGACCGACCGCAGGGGGTCAGCAATCAGCCCCAGCATTTT

v_gene: TRBV24-1
abundance: many
j_gene: TRBJ1-2
d_gene: .
CDR3aa: CATSEGYGYTF
CDR3nt: TGTGCCACCAGTGAAGGCTATGGCTACACCTTC

v_gene: TRBV20-1
abundance: .
j_gene: TRBJ2-3
d_gene: TRBD2
CDR3aa: CSASPTSDTDTQYF
CDR3nt: TGCAGTGCTAGTCCAACTAGCGACACAGATACGCAGTATTTT

v_gene: TRBV20-1
abundance: .
j_gene: TRBJ2-1
d_gene: TRBD2
CDR3aa: CSVTPGLVHNEQFF
CDR3nt: TGCAGTGTCACTCCGGGACTAGTCCACAATGAGCAGTTCTTC

v_gene: TRBV7-2
abundance: .
j_gene: TRBJ1-1
d_gene: .
CDR3aa: CASRRMGNNEAFF
CDR3nt: TGTGCCAGCAGGCGAATGGGGAACAATGAAGCTTTCTTT